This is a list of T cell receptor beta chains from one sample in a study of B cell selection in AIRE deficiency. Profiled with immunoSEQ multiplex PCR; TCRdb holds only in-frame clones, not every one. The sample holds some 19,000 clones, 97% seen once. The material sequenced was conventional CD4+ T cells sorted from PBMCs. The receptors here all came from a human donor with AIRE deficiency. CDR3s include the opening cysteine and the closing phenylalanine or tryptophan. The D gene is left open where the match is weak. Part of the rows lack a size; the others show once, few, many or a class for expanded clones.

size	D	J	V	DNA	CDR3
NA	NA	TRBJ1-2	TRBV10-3	TGTGCCACCTCACAGGGAGTCAACTATGGCTACACCTTC	CATSQGVNYGYTF
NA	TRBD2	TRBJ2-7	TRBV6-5	TGTGCCAGCAGTTATTCCCCGGGACTAGCGGGAGGATCCGAGTACTTC	CASSYSPGLAGGSEYF
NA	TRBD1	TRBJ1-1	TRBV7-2	TGTGCCAGCAGCCCACAGGGGGCGAACACTGAAGCTTTCTTT	CASSPQGANTEAFF
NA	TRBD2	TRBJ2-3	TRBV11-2	TGTGCCAGCAGCCCGTACTCTAGCGGGAGTTGGGATACGCAGTATTTT	CASSPYSSGSWDTQYF
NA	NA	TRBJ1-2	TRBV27	TGTGCCAGCAGTTTAAAGGGCGGGAGCTATGGCTACACCTTC	CASSLKGGSYGYTF
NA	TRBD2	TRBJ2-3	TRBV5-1	TGCGCCAGCAGGGGGAGGGTTATCACAGATACGCAGTATTTT	CASRGRVITDTQYF
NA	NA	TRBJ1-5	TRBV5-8	TGTGCCAGCAGCACGAAGGCCCGATTTAATCAGCCCCAGCATTTT	CASSTKARFNQPQHF
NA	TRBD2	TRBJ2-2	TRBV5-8	TGTGCCAGCAGCGCGACGCGGGGGGCAGGCACCGGGGAGCTGTTTTTT	CASSATRGAGTGELFF
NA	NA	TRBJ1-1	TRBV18	TGTGCCAGCTCACCACCTGGGGGGACTGAAGCTTTCTTT	CASSPPGGTEAFF
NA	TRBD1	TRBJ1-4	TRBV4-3	TGCGCCAGCAGCCCTTTACAGGGGGCGGGGGAAAAACTGTTTTTT	CASSPLQGAGEKLFF
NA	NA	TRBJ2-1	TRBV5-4	TGTGCCAGCAGCTTGATGAGGGTAAGCTCCTACAATGAGCAGTTCTTC	CASSLMRVSSYNEQFF
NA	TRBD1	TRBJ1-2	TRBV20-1	TGCAAACACGGGCAGGGGGACGGCTACACCTTC	CKHGQGDGYTF
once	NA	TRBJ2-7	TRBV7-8	TGTGCCAGCAGCCCCATCGGAGCCTACGAGCAGTACTTC	CASSPIGAYEQYF
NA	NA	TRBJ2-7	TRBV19	TGTGCCAGTAGTATATCCGGGAATGGACTCTACGAGCAGTACTTC	CASSISGNGLYEQYF
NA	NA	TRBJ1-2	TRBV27	TGTGCCAGCAGGAGATTGACAGTAGATAACTATGGCTACACCTTC	CASRRLTVDNYGYTF
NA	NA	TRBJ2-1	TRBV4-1	TGCGCCAGCAGCCAACCCCCCAGGACGGTTTCGAAAGGCAATGAGCAGTTCTTC	CASSQPPRTVSKGNEQFF
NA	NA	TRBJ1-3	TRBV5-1	TGCGCCAGCAGCCCAAACCCCTCACAGGGTTTCTTCAACTCTGGAAACACCATATATTTT	CASSPNPSQGFFNSGNTIYF
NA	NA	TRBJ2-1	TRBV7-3	TGTGCCAGCAGCTCCGGTCCTGACAATGAGCAGTTCTTC	CASSSGPDNEQFF
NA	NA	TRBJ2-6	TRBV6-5	TGTGCCAGCAGCGGGGACTTCGCTGGGGCCAACGTCCTGACTTTC	CASSGDFAGANVLTF
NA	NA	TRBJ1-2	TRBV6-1	TGTGCCAGCTCGGTAGGGGCCTCGAGGCCCTATGGCTACACCTTC	CASSVGASRPYGYTF
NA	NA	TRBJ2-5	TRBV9	TGTGCCAGCAGCGTAGGGACGGTACAAGAGACCCAGTACTTC	CASSVGTVQETQYF
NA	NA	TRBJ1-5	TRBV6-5	TGTGCCAGCAGTCCCGAGGGCAATCAGCCCCAGCATTTT	CASSPEGNQPQHF
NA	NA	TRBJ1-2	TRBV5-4	TGTGCCAGCAGCTTATTTAGGGCTTCTGGCTACACCTTC	CASSLFRASGYTF
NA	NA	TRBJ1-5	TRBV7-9	TGTGCCAGCAGCCGAGGTGAATCTCAGCCCCAGCATTTT	CASSRGESQPQHF
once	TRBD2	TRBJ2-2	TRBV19	TGTGCCAGTAGTCTAGCGGGAGGGTACGGGGAGCTGTTTTTT	CASSLAGGYGELFF
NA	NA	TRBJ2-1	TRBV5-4	TGTGCCAGCAGCCCACTAGGAGGGGCAGGTGATGAGCAGTTCTTC	CASSPLGGAGDEQFF
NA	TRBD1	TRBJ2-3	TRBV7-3	TGTGCCAGCAGCCTCCGACAGGGGGCAGATACGCAGTATTTT	CASSLRQGADTQYF
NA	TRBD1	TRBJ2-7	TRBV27	TGTGCCAGCAGTCGTCGCCCAGGGGGCGAGGTCTACGAGCAGTACTTC	CASSRRPGGEVYEQYF
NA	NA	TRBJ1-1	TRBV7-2	TGTGCCAGCAGCTTAGTCGGGTTGATGAACACTGAAGCTTTCTTT	CASSLVGLMNTEAFF